Listed here are 3 T cell receptor beta chains from one sample, sequenced in a study of cytomegalovirus exposure and HLA in healthy donors. In the PCR, 60 Vbeta and 13 Jbeta primers were used. TCRdb's table, derived via immunoSEQ multiplex PCR, lists solely in-frame clones and lacks some. This sample has some 250,000 clones; about 86% occur once, and the top ten carry about 8%. Source material: PBMCs. The source of these receptors is a woman aged 55-69 years in good health and CMV-seropositive.

V and J are TRBV5-4 and TRBJ2-3; the D gene is possibly TRBD2 (6 bases). The CDR3 length is 15 residues. In germline, CDR1 is SGHNT, CDR2 YYREEE (reference sequence). Trimming took off 2 bases at V and 0 bases at J, with 10 bases between the two ends. In nucleotides, the CDR3 is TGTGCCAGCAGCTTAGGGACTCTAAGCACAGATACGCAGTATTTT. Translating it yields CASSLGTLSTDTQYF.

The chain couples TRBV6-5 to TRBJ1-2; 8 bases line up with TRBD1. Per the germline V gene, CDR1 is MNHEY and CDR2 is SVGAGI. With 5 bases clipped from V and 6 bases from J, the junction kept 5 bases outside the gene matches. The CDR3 is made up of 13 amino acids. For the CDR3, the DNA is TGTGCCAGCAGTACGGACAGGGAAAATGGCTACACCTTC. Protein: CASSTDRENGYTF.

This chain connects TRBV30 to TRBJ1-2, with D unresolved. V shed 2 bases and J shed 2 bases, with 9 bases lying between them. This CDR3 has 13 residues. Germline V gene sequence: CDR1 GTSNPN, CDR2 SVGIG (reference sequence). CDR3 residues: CAWSSRINYGYTF. The CDR3, as DNA: TGTGCCTGGAGTTCTAGGATAAACTATGGCTACACCTTC.